The T cell receptor (beta chain) described here comes from a study of blood T cell repertoires in COVID-19. The CDR3 covers 15 residues. V dropped 3 bases and J dropped 2 bases, with 13 bases sitting between them. Germline V gives CDR1 LGHNA, CDR2 YNFKEQ. The method was immunoSEQ multiplex PCR; TCRdb's version includes in-frame clones alone and lacks a portion of them. This repertoire shows approximately 76,000 clones, under 95% found once; its top ten account for 8% to 10%. The sample comprised peripheral blood. This TCR was recovered from a human donor in a cohort sampled during active COVID-19. The J gene is TRBJ1-2, the V gene TRBV4-2; D is unclear. CDR3 DNA: TGTGCCAGCAGCCAGGAGGGCAGACGCAACTATGGCTACACCTTC. The encoded protein is CASSQEGRRNYGYTF.